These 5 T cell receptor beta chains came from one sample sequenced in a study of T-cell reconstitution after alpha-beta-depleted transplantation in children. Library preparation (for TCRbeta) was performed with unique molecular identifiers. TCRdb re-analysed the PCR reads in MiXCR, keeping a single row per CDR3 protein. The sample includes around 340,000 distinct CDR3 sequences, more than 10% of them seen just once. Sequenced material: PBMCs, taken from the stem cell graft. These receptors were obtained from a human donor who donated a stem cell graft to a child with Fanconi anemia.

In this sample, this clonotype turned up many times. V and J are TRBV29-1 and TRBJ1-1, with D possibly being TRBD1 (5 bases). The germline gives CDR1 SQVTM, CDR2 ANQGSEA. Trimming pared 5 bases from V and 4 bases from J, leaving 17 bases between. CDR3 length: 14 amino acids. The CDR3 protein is CSVLLGQGITEAFF. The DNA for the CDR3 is TGCAGCGTTCTCCTGGGGCAGGGTATCACTGAAGCTTTCTTT.

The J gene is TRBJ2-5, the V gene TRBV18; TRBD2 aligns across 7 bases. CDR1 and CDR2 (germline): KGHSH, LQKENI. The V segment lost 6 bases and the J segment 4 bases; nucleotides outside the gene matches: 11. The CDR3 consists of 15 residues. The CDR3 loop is CASSPPSGRGETQYF. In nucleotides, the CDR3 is TGTGCCAGCTCCCCCCCTAGCGGCCGGGGAGAGACCCAGTACTTC.

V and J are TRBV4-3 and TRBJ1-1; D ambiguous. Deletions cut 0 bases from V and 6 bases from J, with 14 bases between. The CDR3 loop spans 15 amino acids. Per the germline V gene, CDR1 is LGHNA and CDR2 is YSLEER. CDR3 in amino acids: CASSQDVSGVSEAFF. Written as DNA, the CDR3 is TGCGCCAGCAGCCAAGACGTTTCCGGGGTCTCTGAAGCTTTCTTT.

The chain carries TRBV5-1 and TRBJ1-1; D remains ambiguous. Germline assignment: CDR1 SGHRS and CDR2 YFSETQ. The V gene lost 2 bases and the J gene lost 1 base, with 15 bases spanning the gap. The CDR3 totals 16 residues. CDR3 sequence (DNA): TGCGCCAGCAGCTTTGACCCAATTCGGACGAACACTGAAGCTTTCTTT. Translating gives CASSFDPIRTNTEAFF. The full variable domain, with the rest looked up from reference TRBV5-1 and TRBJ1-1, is KAGVTQTPRYLIKTRGQQVTLSCSPISGHRSVSWYQQTPGQGLQFLFEYFSETQRNKGNFPGRFSGRQFSNSRSEMNVSTLELGDSALYLCASSFDPIRTNTEAFFGQGTRLTVV.

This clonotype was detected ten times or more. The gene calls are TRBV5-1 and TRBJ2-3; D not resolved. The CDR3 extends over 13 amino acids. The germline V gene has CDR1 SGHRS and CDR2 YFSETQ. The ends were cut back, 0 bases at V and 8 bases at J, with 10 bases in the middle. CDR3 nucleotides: TGCGCCAGCAGCTTGGACCCCCTGGGTACGCAGTATTTT. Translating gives CASSLDPLGTQYF. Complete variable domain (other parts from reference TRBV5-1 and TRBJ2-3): KAGVTQTPRYLIKTRGQQVTLSCSPISGHRSVSWYQQTPGQGLQFLFEYFSETQRNKGNFPGRFSGRQFSNSRSEMNVSTLELGDSALYLCASSLDPLGTQYFGPGTRLTVL.